The 22 T cell receptor beta chains below all came from one sample that was sequenced in a study of blood T cell repertoires in COVID-19. Only in-frame clones appear in the TCRdb table, and some are missing; sequencing was by immunoSEQ multiplex PCR. The top ten clones hold 5.5% to 8% of a sample with around 70,000 clones, around 87% of them seen once. Sequencing input: peripheral blood. The receptors were gathered from a man over 45 with active COVID-19.

This chain uses TRBV3-1 (or the pseudogene TRBV3-2) with TRBJ1-6; perhaps TRBD1 as D (6 bases). The germline gives CDR1 LGHDT, CDR2 YNNKEL (reference sequence). The V end lost 1 base, the J end lost 10 bases, and 11 bases lay between the germline ends. This CDR3 spans 14 amino acids. The CDR3 here is CASSQVPGESPLHF. CDR3 bases: TGTGCCAGCAGCCAAGTCCCAGGGGAGTCACCCCTCCACTTT.

This clone was counted a few times. The chain is built from TRBV18 and TRBJ1-1; the D gene is possibly TRBD1 (6 bases). Per the germline V gene, CDR1 is KGHSH and CDR2 is LQKENI. The CDR3 contains 16 residues. Between the trimmed V and J ends, which lost 3 bases and 0 bases, there was a span of 14 bases. This CDR3 reads CASSPGARGMNTEAFF. In DNA, the CDR3 is TGTGCCAGCTCACCTGGGGCCAGGGGCATGAACACTGAAGCTTTCTTT.

This chain joins TRBV27 and TRBJ2-1; 8 bases line up with TRBD2. V trimming: 7 bases; J trimming: 3 bases; junction bases outside the gene matches: 5. CDR3 length: 14 amino acids. From germline, CDR1 is MNHEY and CDR2 SMNVEV (reference sequence). CDR3 sequence: CASTRTSYYNEQFF. CDR3 nucleotide sequence: TGTGCCAGCACCAGGACTAGCTACTACAATGAGCAGTTCTTC.

The rearrangement links TRBV19 to TRBJ2-2, with a weak D call TRBD1 (5 bases). Deletions cut 6 bases from V and 6 bases from J, with 8 bases between. Germline loops: CDR1 LNHDA, CDR2 SQIVND (reference sequence). The CDR3 extends over 12 amino acids. The CDR3 nucleotides are TGTGCCAGTAGAGGGGAAGCCGGGGAGCTGTTTTTT. Encoded protein: CASRGEAGELFF.

V gene TRBV9 combines with J gene TRBJ2-3; TRBD1 aligns across 9 bases. CDR3 length: 16 residues. CDR1 and CDR2 (germline): SGDLS, YYNGEE. V trimming: 3 bases; J trimming: 1 base; junction bases outside the gene matches: 6. CDR3 residues: CASSAHRGPGTDTQYF. The DNA of the CDR3 is TGTGCCAGCAGCGCCCACAGGGGGCCAGGCACAGATACGCAGTATTTT. The full variable domain, with the rest looked up from reference TRBV9 and TRBJ2-3, is DSGVTQTPKHLITATGQRVTLRCSPRSGDLSVYWYQQSLDQGLQFLIQYYNGEERAKGNILERFSAQQFPDLHSELNLSSLELGDSALYFCASSAHRGPGTDTQYFGPGTRLTVL.

J is TRBJ2-1 and V is TRBV28, with 9 nucleotides matching TRBD1. This CDR3 spans 15 amino acids. Germline assignment: CDR1 MDHEN and CDR2 SYDVKM. V lost 4 bases and J lost 9; bases outside the gene matches: 10. The CDR3 is CASSYSGTGSIEQFF. Here the CDR3 DNA reads TGTGCCAGCAGTTACTCCGGGACAGGGTCCATTGAGCAGTTCTTC. Variable domain in full (rest from reference TRBV28 and TRBJ2-1): DVKVTQSSRYLVKRTGEKVFLECVQDMDHENMFWYRQDPGLGLRLIYFSYDVKMKEKGDIPEGYSVSREKKERFSLILESASTNQTSMYLCASSYSGTGSIEQFFGPGTRLTVL.

The chain uses TRBV19 and TRBJ2-7; a possible D gene is TRBD2 (6 bases). The CDR3 extends over 15 amino acids. Trimming took off 0 bases at V and 0 bases at J, with 9 bases between the two ends. From germline, CDR1 is LNHDA and CDR2 SQIVND (reference sequence). The CDR3 here is CASSIDGGFSYEQYF. CDR3 in DNA: TGTGCCAGTAGTATAGACGGGGGTTTCTCCTACGAGCAGTACTTC. The complete variable domain, with remaining parts taken from reference TRBV19 and TRBJ2-7, reads DGGITQSPKYLFRKEGQNVTLSCEQNLNHDAMYWYRQDPGQGLRLIYYSQIVNDFQKGDIAEGYSVSREKKESFPLTVTSAQKNPTAFYLCASSIDGGFSYEQYFGPGTRLTVT.

The chain has TRBV5-8 and TRBJ2-7, with TRBD2 matching over 10 bases. Germline V lookup: CDR1 SGHTS, CDR2 YDEGEE. Trimming cost V 1 base and J 9 bases; bases outside gene matches: 10. The CDR3 sequence is 15 residues long. CDR3 region: CASSLTGTSVSGQYF. The DNA of the CDR3 is TGTGCCAGCAGCTTGACCGGGACTAGCGTTTCGGGGCAGTACTTC. Supplemented by reference TRBV5-8 and TRBJ2-7, the full variable domain reads EAGVTQSPTHLIKTRGQQATLRCSPISGHTSVYWYQQALGLGLQFLLWYDEGEERNRGNFPPRFSGRQFPNYSSELNVNALELEDSALYLCASSLTGTSVSGQYFGPGTRLTVT.

This clone showed up just once. The chain recombines TRBV10-2 with TRBJ2-3, with D maybe TRBD1 (5 bases). V lost 6 bases to trimming and J lost 0 bases, with 10 bases between them. This CDR3 is built from 14 residues. In germline, CDR1 is WSHSY, CDR2 SAAADI. This chain's CDR3 is CASRIGHSTDTQYF. The CDR3 nucleotides are TGCGCCAGCAGGATCGGACATAGCACAGATACGCAGTATTTT.

The chain carries TRBV7-3 and TRBJ2-2, with D tentatively TRBD1 (6 bases). CDR3 length: 16 residues. Trimming took 4 bases from V and 0 from J, leaving 12 bases between them. CDR1 and CDR2 from the germline V gene are SGHTA and FQGTGA. The DNA of the CDR3 is TGTGCCAGCAGCTCCTCCGGGACACCGAACACCGGGGAGCTGTTTTTT. Protein product: CASSSSGTPNTGELFF.

In this sample, this clone turned up once. The J gene is TRBJ1-2, the V gene TRBV4-3, with 8 bases fitting TRBD1. This CDR3 region has 16 residues. The V gene's germline CDR1 is LGHNA and CDR2 YSLEER. V shed 0 bases, J shed 7 bases, and the junction held 10 bases outside the gene matches. This CDR3 reads CASSQDSGRGRRGYTF. CDR3 DNA: TGCGCCAGCAGCCAAGATTCGGGCAGGGGGCGTCGTGGCTACACCTTC.

This clone turned up a few times. The rearrangement uses TRBV7-9 and TRBJ2-7; 11 bases match TRBD1. The CDR3 is 15 residues long. The V segment lost 5 bases and the J segment 4 bases; nucleotides outside the gene matches: 7. In germline, CDR1 is SEHNR, CDR2 FQNEAQ (reference sequence). CDR3 protein: CASSPWDRGMYEQYF. The CDR3 bases are TGTGCCAGCAGCCCGTGGGACAGGGGGATGTACGAGCAGTACTTC.

The chain combines TRBV5-3 with TRBJ2-2; 14 bases fit TRBD2. TRBV5-3 is noted as an ORF with a role that remains uncertain. This CDR3 is 17 amino acids long. V trimming: 4 bases; J trimming: 3 bases; junction bases outside the gene matches: 5. CDR3 DNA: TGTGCCAGAAGCGGACCGGGACTAGCGGGAGACACCGGGGAGCTGTTTTTT. This codes for CARSGPGLAGDTGELFF.

This clone has a handful of counts. The chain couples TRBV24-1 to TRBJ1-6; a weak D match, TRBD1 (5 bases). V lost 9 bases to trimming and J lost 5 bases, with 10 bases between them. The CDR3 runs 13 residues. The germline V gene has CDR1 KGHDR and CDR2 SFDVKD. The CDR3 DNA follows: TGTGCCACCTCCAGGGAGGATAATTCACCCCTCCACTTT. Translating it yields CATSREDNSPLHF.

The rearrangement uses TRBV5-6 and TRBJ2-3; possibly TRBD2 for D (5 bases). This CDR3 has 15 residues. The ends were cut back, 1 base at V and 5 bases at J, with 14 bases in the middle. Germline CDR1 and CDR2: SGHDT and YYEEEE. CDR3 protein: CASSLMGEERDTQYF. The CDR3 nucleotides are TGTGCCAGCAGCTTGATGGGAGAGGAGCGAGATACGCAGTATTTT.

The CDR3 coding sequence is TGTGCCAGCAGCTTAGCCGCCGGTAGCTCTGGGGCCAACGTCCTGACTTTC. Its protein product is CASSLAAGSSGANVLTF. The rearrangement joins TRBV7-8 to TRBJ2-6; D remains unclear. V lost 0 bases and J lost 0, with 9 bases in between. This CDR3 spans 17 amino acids. Germline V gene data show CDR1 as SGHVS and CDR2 as FQNEAQ.

This sequence joins TRBV5-4 and TRBJ2-7, with 10 positions matching TRBD2. The CDR3 is 15 residues long. V gave up 4 bases and J gave up 2 bases; unmatched junction bases: 6. Germline V gene data show CDR1 as SGHNT and CDR2 as YYREEE (reference sequence). The CDR3 DNA follows: TGTGCCAGCAGCCTTATAGCGGGAGGAACCTACGAGCAGTACTTC. Its protein is CASSLIAGGTYEQYF.

The chain carries TRBV4-2 and TRBJ1-3; 9 bases line up with TRBD1. The CDR3 spans 18 residues. The junction had 10 bases not matched to a gene; V was cut back by 4 bases and J by 0 bases. In germline, CDR1 is LGHNA, CDR2 YNFKEQ. CDR3 residues: CASSRTGAGFSSGNTIYF. DNA for the CDR3: TGTGCCAGCAGCCGGACAGGGGCTGGTTTTAGCTCTGGAAACACCATATATTTT.

This chain uses TRBV9 with TRBJ1-2; no clear D gene. Per the germline V gene, CDR1 is SGDLS and CDR2 is YYNGEE. V lost 0 bases, J lost 4 bases, and 10 bases lay in between. The CDR3 has 14 residues. CDR3 sequence (DNA): TGTGCCAGCAGCGTAGGGGCAGCAATCTATGGCTACACCTTC. Its translation is CASSVGAAIYGYTF.

The V call is TRBV3-1 (or the pseudogene TRBV3-2), the J call TRBJ2-7; D not certain. The CDR3 totals 12 residues. The ends were cut back, 3 bases at V and 2 bases at J, with 5 bases in the middle. Germline lookup yields CDR1 LGHDT and CDR2 YNNKEL (reference sequence). CDR3 in DNA: TGTGCCAGCAGCCACAACACCTACGAGCAGTACTTC. This sequence encodes CASSHNTYEQYF.

The chain couples TRBV27 to TRBJ2-3; D not resolved. CDR3 size: 13 residues. V was trimmed by 2 bases and J by 2 bases, leaving 5 bases between them. Germline V gene lookup returns CDR1 MNHEY and CDR2 SMNVEV (reference sequence). CDR3 residues: CASSLPYTDTQYF. The CDR3 DNA sequence: TGTGCCAGCAGTTTACCCTACACAGATACGCAGTATTTT.

The chain recombines TRBV5-6 with TRBJ1-3; D is uncertain. Trimming pared 4 bases from V and 4 bases from J, leaving 12 bases between. The CDR3 contains 14 residues. The germline V gene has CDR1 SGHDT and CDR2 YYEEEE. The CDR3 spells CASSLPQEGNTIYF. The DNA of the CDR3 is TGTGCCAGCAGCCTACCCCAAGAGGGAAACACCATATATTTT.